Below, one T cell receptor beta chain is given with its context. Its antigen is as yet unknown. The data stem from a study of T cells in Graves' hyperthyroidism and ophthalmopathy. Patients affected by ophthalmopathy presented a Clinical Activity Score of at least 3, a NOSPECS grade of at least 4, and disease duration below 3 months. Those patients with uncontrolled infection, other autoimmune disease, pregnancy or lactation were excluded. This CDR3 spans 15 amino acids. Per the germline V gene, CDR1 is MNHEY and CDR2 is SVGEGT. Trimming removed 5 bases from V and 2 bases from J, with 14 bases in between. The CDR3 regions of TCR beta were amplified from RNA transcripts. The study used the HTBI primer set for a first-round RT-PCR of the TCR CDR3. TCRdb recomputed calls from the multiplex PCR reads with MiXCR, one row per CDR3 protein. The sample lists hundreds of thousands of distinct CDR3 sequences; about 20% were seen once.

Findings and limits, study-wide: A model of 13 V-J features distinguished ophthalmopathy from stable hyperthyroidism.

Sequenced material: blood. The sequence was collected from a man aged 40-49 years with Graves' ophthalmopathy. V usage is TRBV6-2 or TRBV6-3 and J usage is TRBJ2-3, with unresolved D. In nucleotides, the CDR3 is TGTGCCAGCAGTCCTTACCGTTCTGACACAGATACGCAGTATTTT. This encodes CASSPYRSDTDTQYF.